The 15 T cell receptor beta chains in this list originate from one sample, sequenced in a study of shared clonotypes between healthy human individuals (dated by TCRdb to about 2020). The library came from the immunoSEQ multiplex PCR assay. Held by TCRdb, this immuneACCESS table contains in-frame sequences only and omits some clones. Under half of the omission traces to an unresolved V gene where checked; the cause of the rest is unknown. In all, the sample holds 950,000 to 1,300,000 clones, and about 76% of those were seen once. In total, the top ten clones hold approximately 1.5% of the sample. The sequenced material came from memory CD4+ T cells sorted from blood. The intended sense of this specimen's cell subset or site label: CD45RA-negative fraction. These receptors came from a young man in good health.

The genes are TRBV6-5 and TRBJ2-7, with 7 nucleotides matching TRBD1. CDR3 length: 14 amino acids. Trimming cost V 5 bases and J 1 base; bases outside gene matches: 5. Germline V CDR1 and CDR2: MNHEY, SVGAGI. In nucleotides, the CDR3 is TGTGCCAGCAGTCAACTGGGACAGTCCTACGAGCAGTACTTC. Its translation: CASSQLGQSYEQYF.

This chain links TRBV5-1 with TRBJ1-1, with 9 positions matching TRBD1. CDR3 length: 15 residues. Germline CDR1 SGHRS, CDR2 YFSETQ. Losses at the gene ends were 4 bases for V and 7 bases for J; bases not matched to a gene: 11. The CDR3 bases are TGCGCCAGCAGCGTGGTCCCTGGGACAGGGAGTGAAGCTTTCTTT. Encoded protein: CASSVVPGTGSEAFF.

The chain recombines TRBV9 with TRBJ2-2; possible D gene TRBD1, 6 bases. V was clipped by 6 bases and J by 5 bases, with 11 bases between them. Germline V gene lookup returns CDR1 SGDLS and CDR2 YYNGEE. This CDR3 is 13 amino acids long. In DNA form, the CDR3 reads TGTGCCAGCACCATAGGGGGTACCGGGGAGCTGTTTTTT. Its translation is CASTIGGTGELFF.

The J gene is TRBJ2-1, the V gene TRBV27, with 10 bases aligning to TRBD2. CDR3 size: 15 residues. CDR1 MNHEY and CDR2 SMNVEV come from the germline V gene (reference sequence). Unmatched junction bases numbered 2, after V lost 3 bases and J lost 3 bases. In DNA, the CDR3 is TGTGCCAGCAGTTTGGGACTAGCGATCTACAATGAGCAGTTCTTC. Translated, it gives CASSLGLAIYNEQFF.

As concerns this clone: One base away lies a much larger clone, so this may be a sequencing read error. The same CDR3 also results from other DNA sequences found in this sample. The rearrangement uses TRBV5-4 and TRBJ2-2; 8 bases match TRBD1. The CDR3 contains 14 residues. The germline V gene has CDR1 SGHNT and CDR2 YYREEE (reference sequence). The V and J ends lost 0 bases and 5 bases, in that order; junction bases with no gene match: 0. The CDR3 nucleotides read TGTGCCAGCAGCTTGGACAGGGGGACCGGGGAGCTGTTTTTT. Encoded protein: CASSLDRGTGELFF. Complete variable domain (other parts from reference TRBV5-4 and TRBJ2-2): ETGVTQSPTHLIKTRGQQVTLRCSSQSGHNTVSWYQQALGQGPQFIFQYYREEENGRGNFPPRFSGLQFPNYSSELNVNALELDDSALYLCASSLDRGTGELFFGEGSRLTVL.

This chain's CDR3 is CAGQMGGRNTGELFF. The DNA for the CDR3 is TGTGCCGGTCAGATGGGGGGCCGGAACACCGGGGAGCTGTTTTTT. The rearrangement uses TRBV6-1 and TRBJ2-2; D is tentatively TRBD1 or TRBD2 (6 bases each). CDR1 is MNHNS, CDR2 SASEGT, per germline. Trimming removed 11 bases at V and 1 base at J, with 17 bases between. The CDR3 spans 15 residues.

As concerns this clone: A far larger clone lies a single base away; this is likely a read error. The chain carries TRBV27 and TRBJ2-3; D is undetermined. This CDR3 comprises 11 residues. The V gene's germline CDR1 is MNHEY and CDR2 SMNVEV (reference sequence). With 4 bases removed from V and 5 bases from J, the gap between germline ends came to 4 bases. CDR3 bases: TGTGCCAGCAGTTCGGGAGATACGCAGTATTTT. Protein: CASSSGDTQYF.

The chain uses TRBV7-8 and TRBJ1-6; D ambiguous. The CDR3 runs 14 residues. V lost 2 bases and J 7 bases, leaving 9 bases between the germline ends. Germline loops: CDR1 SGHVS, CDR2 FQNEAQ. This chain's CDR3 is CASSLLVINSPLHF. In DNA form, the CDR3 reads TGTGCCAGCAGCTTACTCGTCATAAATTCACCCCTCCACTTT. Filled out from reference TRBV7-8 and TRBJ1-6, the complete variable domain reads GAGVSQSPRYKVAKRGQDVALRCDPISGHVSLFWYQQALGQGPEFLTYFQNEAQLDKSGLPSDRFFAERPEGSVSTLKIQRTQQEDSAVYLCASSLLVINSPLHFGNGTRLTVT.

The J gene is TRBJ1-1, the V gene TRBV2, with 10 bases identical to TRBD1. Trimming cost V 4 bases and J 5 bases; bases outside gene matches: 4. Per germline, CDR1 SNHLY and CDR2 FYNNEI. This CDR3 region has 14 residues. CDR3 protein: CASSGTGGRTEAFF. DNA of the CDR3: TGTGCCAGCAGTGGGACAGGGGGTCGAACTGAAGCTTTCTTT.

This clone was seen a handful of times. This rearrangement joins TRBV19 to TRBJ2-2, with a weak D call TRBD1 (5 bases). In germline, CDR1 is LNHDA, CDR2 SQIVND (reference sequence). V gave up 3 bases and J gave up 5 bases, with 16 bases separating them. The CDR3 sequence is 16 residues long. The CDR3 loop is CASSILGQPSTGELFF. Written as DNA, the CDR3 is TGTGCCAGTAGTATTCTTGGACAACCTTCGACCGGGGAGCTGTTTTTT.

This chain links TRBV7-2 with TRBJ2-7; tentative D call: TRBD1 (6 bases). The V gene lost 3 bases and the J gene lost 0 bases, with 12 bases spanning the gap. Per the germline V gene, CDR1 is SGHTA and CDR2 is FQGNSA. The length of the CDR3 is 15 residues. In DNA, the CDR3 is TGTGCCAGCAGCTTGGACAGCTCGAACTCCTACGAGCAGTACTTC. The encoded protein is CASSLDSSNSYEQYF.

This clone was observed a few times. V usage is TRBV9 and J usage is TRBJ2-5; 9 bases agree with TRBD2. Germline V lookup: CDR1 SGDLS, CDR2 YYNGEE. The CDR3 contains 16 residues. Losses at the gene ends were 1 base for V and 4 bases for J; bases not matched to a gene: 8. CDR3 sequence reads: CASSVHGGGAAETQYF. The CDR3 DNA sequence: TGTGCCAGCAGCGTACACGGCGGGGGGGCCGCAGAGACCCAGTACTTC.

The chain links TRBV29-1 to TRBJ2-2; TRBD1 matches 7 bases. The CDR3 contains 13 residues. Germline lookup yields CDR1 SQVTM and CDR2 ANQGSEA. The V gene end was trimmed by 6 bases and the J gene end by 6 bases; junction bases not matched to a gene: 7. This CDR3 is CSVMITGAGELFF. In DNA form, the CDR3 reads TGCAGCGTCATGATCACAGGGGCCGGGGAGCTGTTTTTT.

The gene calls are TRBV7-9 and TRBJ1-1, with D unresolved. Germline CDR1 SEHNR, CDR2 FQNEAQ (reference sequence). This CDR3 has 11 amino acids. Trimming removed 6 bases at V and 3 bases at J, with 5 bases between. CDR3 protein: CASRTYTEAFF. The DNA of the CDR3 is TGTGCCAGCAGAACCTACACTGAAGCTTTCTTT. The whole variable domain, filled in from reference TRBV7-9 and TRBJ1-1, reads DTGVSQNPRHKITKRGQNVTFRCDPISEHNRLYWYRQTLGQGPEFLTYFQNEAQLEKSRLLSDRFSAERPKGSFSTLEIQRTEQGDSAMYLCASRTYTEAFFGQGTRLTVV.

This clone was counted between two and nine times. V and J are TRBV7-9 and TRBJ1-6, with D perhaps TRBD1 (5 bases). The CDR3 totals 15 residues. Trimming left V 2 bases short and J 7 bases short, with 12 bases between. Germline V gives CDR1 SEHNR, CDR2 FQNEAQ (reference sequence). CDR3 sequence: CASSLFQGKNSPLHF. The CDR3 DNA is TGTGCCAGCAGCTTATTTCAGGGAAAGAATTCACCCCTCCACTTT. The whole variable domain, filled in from reference TRBV7-9 and TRBJ1-6, reads DTGVSQNPRHKITKRGQNVTFRCDPISEHNRLYWYRQTLGQGPEFLTYFQNEAQLEKSRLLSDRFSAERPKGSFSTLEIQRTEQGDSAMYLCASSLFQGKNSPLHFGNGTRLTVT.